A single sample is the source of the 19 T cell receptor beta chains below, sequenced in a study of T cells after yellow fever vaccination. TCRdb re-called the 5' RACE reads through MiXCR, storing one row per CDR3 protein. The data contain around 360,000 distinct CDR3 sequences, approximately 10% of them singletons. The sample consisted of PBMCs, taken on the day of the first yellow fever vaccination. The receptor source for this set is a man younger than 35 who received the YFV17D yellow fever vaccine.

The CDR3 DNA reads TGCGCCAGCGCCCCGACGGGGGGCTGGTCCTACAATGAGCAGTTCTTC. It translates to CASAPTGGWSYNEQFF. The chain recombines TRBV5-1 with TRBJ2-1; possibly TRBD2 for D (7 bases). The V gene's germline CDR1 is SGHRS and CDR2 YFSETQ. This CDR3 contains 16 residues. Trimming pared 7 bases from V and 1 base from J, leaving 18 bases between.

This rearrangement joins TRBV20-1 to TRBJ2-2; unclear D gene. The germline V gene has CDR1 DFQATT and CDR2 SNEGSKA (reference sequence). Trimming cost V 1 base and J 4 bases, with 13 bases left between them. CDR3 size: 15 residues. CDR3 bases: TGCAGTGCTAGAGCGGCGGTGTCTGGCACCGGGGAGCTGTTTTTT. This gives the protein CSARAAVSGTGELFF.

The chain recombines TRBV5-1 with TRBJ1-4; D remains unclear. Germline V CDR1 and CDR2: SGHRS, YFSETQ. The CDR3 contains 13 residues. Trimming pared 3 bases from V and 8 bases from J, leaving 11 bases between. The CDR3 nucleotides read TGCGCCAGCAGCTACGGCCTGAACGAAAAACTGTTTTTT. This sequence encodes CASSYGLNEKLFF.

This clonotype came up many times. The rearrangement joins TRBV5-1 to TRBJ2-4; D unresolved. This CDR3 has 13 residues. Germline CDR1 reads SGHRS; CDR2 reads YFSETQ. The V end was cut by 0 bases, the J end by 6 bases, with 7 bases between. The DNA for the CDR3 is TGCGCCAGCAGCTTGGGGTTTCGAAACATTCAGTACTTC. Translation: CASSLGFRNIQYF.

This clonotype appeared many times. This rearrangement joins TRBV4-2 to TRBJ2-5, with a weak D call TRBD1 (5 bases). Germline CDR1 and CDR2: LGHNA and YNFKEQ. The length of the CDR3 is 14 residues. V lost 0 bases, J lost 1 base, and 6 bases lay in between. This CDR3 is CASSQDRAQETQYF. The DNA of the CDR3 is TGTGCCAGCAGCCAAGACAGGGCCCAAGAGACCCAGTACTTC.

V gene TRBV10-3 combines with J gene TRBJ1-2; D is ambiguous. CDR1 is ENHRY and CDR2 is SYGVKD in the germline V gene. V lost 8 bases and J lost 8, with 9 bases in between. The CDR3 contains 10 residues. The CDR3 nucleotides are TGTGCCATCGGTCTAGCCGGCTACACCTTC. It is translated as CAIGLAGYTF.

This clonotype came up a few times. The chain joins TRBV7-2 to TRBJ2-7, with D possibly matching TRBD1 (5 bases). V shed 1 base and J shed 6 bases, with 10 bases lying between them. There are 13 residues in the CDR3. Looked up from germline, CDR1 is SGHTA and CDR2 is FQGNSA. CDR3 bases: TGTGCCAGCAGCTTAGGGGCTAGGGGCGAGCAGTACGTC. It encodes CASSLGARGEQYV.

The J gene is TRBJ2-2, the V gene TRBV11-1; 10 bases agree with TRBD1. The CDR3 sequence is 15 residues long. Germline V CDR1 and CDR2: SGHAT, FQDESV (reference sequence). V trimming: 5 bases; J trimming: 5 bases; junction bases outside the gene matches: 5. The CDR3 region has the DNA TGTGCCAGCAGCAAAGGACAGGGGGATACCGGGGAGCTGTTTTTT. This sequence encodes CASSKGQGDTGELFF. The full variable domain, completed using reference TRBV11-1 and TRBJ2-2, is EAEVAQSPRYKITEKSQAVAFWCDPISGHATLYWYRQILGQGPELLVQFQDESVVDDSQLPKDRFSAERLKGVDSTLKIQPAELGDSAMYLCASSKGQGDTGELFFGEGSRLTVL.

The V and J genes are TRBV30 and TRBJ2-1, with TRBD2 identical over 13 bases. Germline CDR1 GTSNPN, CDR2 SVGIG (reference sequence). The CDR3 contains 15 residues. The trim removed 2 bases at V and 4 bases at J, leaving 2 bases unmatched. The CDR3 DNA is TGTGCCTGGAGTCGGGGACTAGCGGGGTACAATGAGCAGTTCTTC. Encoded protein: CAWSRGLAGYNEQFF.

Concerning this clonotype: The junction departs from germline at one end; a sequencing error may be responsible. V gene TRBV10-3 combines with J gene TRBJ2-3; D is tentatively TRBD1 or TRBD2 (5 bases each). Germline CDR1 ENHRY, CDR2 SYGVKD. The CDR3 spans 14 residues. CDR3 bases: TGTGCCATCAGTGGTTTCGGGGCCTCAGATACGCCGTATTTT. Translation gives CAISGFGASDTPYF.

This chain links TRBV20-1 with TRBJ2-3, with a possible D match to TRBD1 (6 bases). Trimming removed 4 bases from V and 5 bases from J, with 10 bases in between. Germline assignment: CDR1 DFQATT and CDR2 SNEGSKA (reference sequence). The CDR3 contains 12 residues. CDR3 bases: TGCAGTGCTAACAGGGCGGTAGATACGCAGTATTTT. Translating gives CSANRAVDTQYF.

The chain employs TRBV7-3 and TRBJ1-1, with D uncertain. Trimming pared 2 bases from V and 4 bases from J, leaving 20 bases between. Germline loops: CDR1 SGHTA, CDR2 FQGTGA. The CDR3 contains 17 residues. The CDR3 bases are TGTGCCAGCAGCTTAGAAGGGAACTATCACCGAACCACTGAAGCTTTCTTT. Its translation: CASSLEGNYHRTTEAFF.

This chain's CDR3 is CASSVGQGISYEQYF. DNA of the CDR3: TGTGCCAGCAGTGTGGGACAGGGGATCTCCTACGAGCAGTACTTC. The V gene is TRBV6-1, the J gene TRBJ2-7; 10 bases are shared with TRBD1. The CDR3 loop spans 15 amino acids. Trimming cost V 4 bases and J 0 bases; bases outside gene matches: 3. CDR1 is MNHNS, CDR2 SASEGT, per germline.

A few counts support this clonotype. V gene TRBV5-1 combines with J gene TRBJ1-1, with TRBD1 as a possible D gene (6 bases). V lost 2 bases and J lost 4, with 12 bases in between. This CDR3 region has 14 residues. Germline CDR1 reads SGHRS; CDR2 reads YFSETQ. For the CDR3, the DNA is TGCGCCAGCAGCTTTGGGGGGCCTGGCACTGAAGCTTTCTTT. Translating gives CASSFGGPGTEAFF.

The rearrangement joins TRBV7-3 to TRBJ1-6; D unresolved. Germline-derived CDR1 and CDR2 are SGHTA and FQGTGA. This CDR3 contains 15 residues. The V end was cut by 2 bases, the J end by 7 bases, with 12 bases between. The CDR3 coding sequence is TGTGCCAGCAGCTTATTAAGGCAGCTAAATTCACCCCTCCACTTT. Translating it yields CASSLLRQLNSPLHF.

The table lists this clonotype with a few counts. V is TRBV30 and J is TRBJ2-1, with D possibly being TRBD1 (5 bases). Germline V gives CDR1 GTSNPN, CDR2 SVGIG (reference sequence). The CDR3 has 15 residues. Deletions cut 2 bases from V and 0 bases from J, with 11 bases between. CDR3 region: CAWSKQASSYNEQFF. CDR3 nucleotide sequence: TGTGCCTGGAGTAAACAGGCGAGCTCCTACAATGAGCAGTTCTTC. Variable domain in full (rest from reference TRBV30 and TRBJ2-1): SQTIHQWPATLVQPVGSPLSLECTVEGTSNPNLYWYRQAAGRGLQLLFYSVGIGQISSEVPQNLSASRPQDRQFILSSKKLLLSDSGFYLCAWSKQASSYNEQFFGPGTRLTVL.

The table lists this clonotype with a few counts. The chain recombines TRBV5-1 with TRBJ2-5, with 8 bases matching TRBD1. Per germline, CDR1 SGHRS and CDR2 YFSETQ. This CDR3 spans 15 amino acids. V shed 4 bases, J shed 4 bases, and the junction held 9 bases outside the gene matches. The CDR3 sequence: CASSPLTGDGETQYF. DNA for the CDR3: TGCGCCAGCAGCCCATTGACAGGGGACGGAGAGACCCAGTACTTC.

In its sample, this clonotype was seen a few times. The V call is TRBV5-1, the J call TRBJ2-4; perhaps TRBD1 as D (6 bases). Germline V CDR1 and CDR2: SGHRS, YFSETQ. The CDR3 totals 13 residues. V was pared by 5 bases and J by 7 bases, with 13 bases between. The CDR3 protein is CASRPRGDNIQYF. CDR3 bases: TGCGCCAGCAGACCCAGGGGAGACAACATTCAGTACTTC.

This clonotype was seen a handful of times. CDR3 region: CASSVGDGGNQPQHF. The CDR3, as DNA: TGTGCCAGCAGTGTAGGGGACGGTGGCAATCAGCCCCAGCATTTT. The genes are TRBV28 and TRBJ1-5, with TRBD1 as a possible D gene (5 bases). Germline V gene sequence: CDR1 MDHEN, CDR2 SYDVKM. V was shortened by 5 bases and J by 2 bases, with 13 bases between the two germline ends. CDR3 length equals 15 residues.